This T cell receptor beta chain was identified in a study of CD8 T cells in ankylosing spondylitis. Findings and limits, study-wide: Reported data indicate significant enrichment of disease-linked clones within matched ankylosing spondylitis synovial fluid. One TCR beta motif, made up of about 8 highly homologous variants, appeared characteristic of ankylosing spondylitis blood. A number of the motif variants had already been described in reactive arthritis synovial fluid and blood.

This CDR3 contains 16 residues. Trimming cost V 10 bases and J 4 bases; bases outside gene matches: 13. This clonotype occurred many times. No antigen is known for it. TCRdb analysed the 5' RACE reads with MiXCR anew, one entry per CDR3 protein. The repertoire holds approximately 220,000 distinct CDR3 sequences, with about 26% as singletons. Sequencing was done on a sample of blood, either unsorted or a sorted T cell fraction (not recorded which). The rearrangement uses TRBV12-3 or TRBV12-4 and TRBJ2-2, with 9 bases that match TRBD1. This clonotype was obtained from a male donor with ankylosing spondylitis or in good health (not recorded which). CDR3 coding DNA: TGTGCCAACGGGAAAGGGACAGGGTTTTCCACCGGGGAGCTGTTTTTT. Translation gives CANGKGTGFSTGELFF.